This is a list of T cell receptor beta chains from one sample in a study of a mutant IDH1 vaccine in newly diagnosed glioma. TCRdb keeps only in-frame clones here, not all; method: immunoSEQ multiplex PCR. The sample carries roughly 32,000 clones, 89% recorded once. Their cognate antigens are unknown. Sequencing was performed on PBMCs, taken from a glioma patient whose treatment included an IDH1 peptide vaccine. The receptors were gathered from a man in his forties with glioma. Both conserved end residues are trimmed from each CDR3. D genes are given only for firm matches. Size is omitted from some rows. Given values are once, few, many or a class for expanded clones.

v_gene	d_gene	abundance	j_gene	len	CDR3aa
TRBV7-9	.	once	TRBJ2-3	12	ASSLSLSTDTQY
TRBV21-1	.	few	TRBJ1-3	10	ASSPKGNTIY
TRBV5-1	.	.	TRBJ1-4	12	ASSLTGIDEKLF
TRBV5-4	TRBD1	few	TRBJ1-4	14	ASSTYRGYGDEKLF
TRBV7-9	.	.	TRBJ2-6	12	ASNPSSGANVLT
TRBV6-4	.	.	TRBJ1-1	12	ASSDSSRGTEAF
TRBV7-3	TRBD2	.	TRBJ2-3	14	ASSLSTGEGTDTQY
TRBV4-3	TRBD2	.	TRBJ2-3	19	ASSQDGTGAGVRSSTDTQY
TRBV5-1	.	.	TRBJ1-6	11	ASSLDSNSPLH
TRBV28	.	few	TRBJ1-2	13	ASLPKTVKAIGYT
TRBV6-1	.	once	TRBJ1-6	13	AGGNRVGINSPLH
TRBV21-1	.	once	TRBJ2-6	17	ASSSPLTKNRAWANVLT
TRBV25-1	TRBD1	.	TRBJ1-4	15	ASSDPGQGAANEKLF
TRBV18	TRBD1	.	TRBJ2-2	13	ASSGRTGPTGELF
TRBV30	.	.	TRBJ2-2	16	AWSDLSMRTDRTGELF
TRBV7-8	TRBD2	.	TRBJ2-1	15	ASSLRPTSGPYNEQF
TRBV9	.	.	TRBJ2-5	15	ASSVGGGSPYQETQY
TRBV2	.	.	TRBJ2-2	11	ASSAGFTGELF
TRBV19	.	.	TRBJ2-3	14	ASSTTGNSNTDTQY
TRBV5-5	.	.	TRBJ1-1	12	ASGRQVSNTEAF
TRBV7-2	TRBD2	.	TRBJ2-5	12	ASSSGLAQETQY
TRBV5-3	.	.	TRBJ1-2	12	ARSLTGLDYGYT
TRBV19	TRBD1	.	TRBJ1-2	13	ASTPTPGQIYGYT
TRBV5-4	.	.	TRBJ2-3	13	ASSLDVLGADTQY
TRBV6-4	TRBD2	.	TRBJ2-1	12	ASSEAGGPNEQF
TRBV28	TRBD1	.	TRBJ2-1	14	ASSIDGTGSYNEQF
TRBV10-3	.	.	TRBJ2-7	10	ATQDISYEQY
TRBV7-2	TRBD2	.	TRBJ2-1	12	ASSALAGKGEQF
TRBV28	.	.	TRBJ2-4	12	ASSLPQGKRDQY
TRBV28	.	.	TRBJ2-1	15	ASAPLGRATPGNEQF
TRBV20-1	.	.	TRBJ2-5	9	SARGIETQY
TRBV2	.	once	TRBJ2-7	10	ASNLDSYEQY